The 16 T cell receptor beta chains reported below all come from one sample, sequenced in a study of control samples from healthy donors and cancer patients. Assay: immunoSEQ multiplex PCR; the TCRdb copy retains only in-frame clones and omits some. The data contain about 410,000 clones, around nine tenths of them singletons. Sequencing used PBMCs. These receptors were collected from a man aged 35 to 55 with head and neck cancer.

V gene TRBV7-2 combines with J gene TRBJ1-2; TRBD1 is a possible D gene (5 bases). This CDR3 has 15 residues. CDR1 is SGHTA, CDR2 FQGNSA, per germline. V was clipped by 1 base and J by 4 bases, with 13 bases between them. The CDR3 is CASSLDRQGAYGYTF. CDR3 nucleotide sequence: TGTGCCAGCAGCTTAGATAGGCAGGGAGCCTATGGCTACACCTTC.

This clone was picked up a small number of times. This chain connects TRBV6-2 or TRBV6-3 to TRBJ1-6; 7 bases are a match to TRBD1. Germline trimming cut 5 bases from V and 9 bases from J; bases unmatched to any gene: 10. The CDR3 has 15 amino acids. Germline V lookup: CDR1 MNHEY, CDR2 SVGEGT. This CDR3 reads CASSRLPYRGSPLHF. CDR3 nucleotide sequence: TGTGCCAGCAGTAGATTACCTTACAGGGGTTCACCCCTCCACTTT.

The V gene is TRBV11-2, the J gene TRBJ1-5; the D gene is possibly TRBD1 (5 bases). The V gene's germline CDR1 is SGHAT and CDR2 FQNNGV. The V gene lost 3 bases and the J gene lost 2 bases, with 14 bases spanning the gap. This CDR3 is built from 16 residues. CDR3 sequence: CASSLIDSWGNQPQHF. The DNA for the CDR3 is TGTGCCAGCAGCTTGATCGACAGTTGGGGCAATCAGCCCCAGCATTTT.

This rearrangement joins TRBV6-5 to TRBJ1-1, with D possibly matching TRBD1 (5 bases). The CDR3 covers 14 residues. The germline V gene has CDR1 MNHEY and CDR2 SVGAGI. V was clipped by 2 bases and J by 0 bases, with 7 bases between them. DNA for the CDR3: TGTGCCAGCAGTTACAAGGGACTGAACACTGAAGCTTTCTTT. Protein product: CASSYKGLNTEAFF.

The CDR3 is CASALGGGETQYF. DNA for the CDR3: TGTGCCAGCGCTCTGGGCGGGGGAGAGACCCAGTACTTC. The rearrangement joins TRBV9 to TRBJ2-5; TRBD2 aligns across 7 bases. Germline V lookup: CDR1 SGDLS, CDR2 YYNGEE. V was clipped by 7 bases and J by 4 bases; unmatched bases: 7. The CDR3 length is 13 residues.

The rearrangement joins TRBV6-2 or TRBV6-3 to TRBJ2-7; 8 bases align to TRBD1. This CDR3 is built from 16 residues. Germline-derived CDR1 and CDR2 are MNHEY and SVGEGT. Germline trimming cut 5 bases from V and 7 bases from J; bases unmatched to any gene: 16. CDR3: CASSRPSWTGNQEQYF. The DNA for the CDR3 is TGTGCCAGCAGTCGCCCTTCTTGGACAGGGAATCAGGAGCAGTACTTC.

The rearrangement joins TRBV15 to TRBJ2-7; no clear D gene. V was trimmed by 4 bases and J by 5 bases, leaving 12 bases between them. The CDR3 totals 13 residues. Germline V gene sequence: CDR1 LNHNV, CDR2 YYDKDF (reference sequence). The CDR3 DNA sequence: TGTGCCACCAGCACCCCCTCTAGGGACGAGCAGTACTTC. Translating it yields CATSTPSRDEQYF.

This clone was seen a single time. The rearrangement uses TRBV5-1 and TRBJ2-5; TRBD2 might be the D (7 bases). V was clipped by 4 bases and J by 6 bases, with 19 bases between them. The length of the CDR3 is 15 residues. Looked up from germline, CDR1 is SGHRS and CDR2 is YFSETQ. The CDR3 bases are TGCGCCAGCAGCCAATTGGGGGGGGACACCAAGACCCAGTACTTC. Translating it yields CASSQLGGDTKTQYF.

The chain combines TRBV6-5 with TRBJ2-7; 7 nucleotides line up with TRBD1. With V trimmed by 6 bases and J by 2 bases, 7 bases remained unmatched. CDR3 length: 14 residues. CDR1 MNHEY and CDR2 SVGAGI come from the germline V gene. The chain's CDR3 is CASSPRQGPYEQYF. CDR3 bases: TGTGCCAGCAGCCCACGACAGGGACCCTACGAGCAGTACTTC.

The chain employs TRBV4-1 and TRBJ1-3; TRBD1 matches 7 bases. Germline V gene lookup returns CDR1 MGHRA and CDR2 YSYEKL. The CDR3 has 17 amino acids. The ends lost 2 bases at V and 0 bases at J; junction bases unmatched: 7. The CDR3: CASSQTGTAVSGNTIYF. DNA of the CDR3: TGCGCCAGCAGCCAAACCGGGACAGCGGTCTCTGGAAACACCATATATTTT.

The gene calls are TRBV4-3 and TRBJ2-1, with D unclear. The CDR3 is 17 residues long. Germline assignment: CDR1 LGHNA and CDR2 YSLEER. Trimming stripped 0 bases from V and 3 bases from J, with 15 bases between. As DNA, the CDR3 is TGCGCCAGCAGCCAAGACGTAGAACACTCGATCTACAATGAGCAGTTCTTC. It encodes CASSQDVEHSIYNEQFF.

The V call is TRBV3-1 (or the pseudogene TRBV3-2), the J call TRBJ1-3, with D unclear. Trimming took off 1 base at V and 4 bases at J, with 5 bases between the two ends. This CDR3 region has 13 residues. Germline CDR1 is LGHDT and CDR2 is YNNKEL (reference sequence). The CDR3, as DNA: TGTGCCAGCAGCCAAGTGAGGGGAAACACCATATATTTT. It is translated as CASSQVRGNTIYF.

The chain couples TRBV11-2 to TRBJ2-5, with 10 bases aligning to TRBD2. The J segment lost 2 bases and the V segment lost 3 bases, leaving 6 bases of the junction unmatched. This CDR3 is built from 16 residues. Germline CDR1 is SGHAT and CDR2 is FQNNGV. The CDR3 DNA reads TGTGCCAGCAGCTTGGGTAGCGGGGGGTATCAAGAGACCCAGTACTTC. This sequence encodes CASSLGSGGYQETQYF.

The chain has TRBV6-5 and TRBJ1-5; no definite D call. The germline V gene encodes CDR1 MNHEY and CDR2 SVGAGI. Trimming removed 5 bases from V and 1 base from J, with 9 bases in between. The CDR3 spans 14 residues. This CDR3 is CASSQTGSNQPQHF. CDR3 DNA: TGTGCCAGCAGTCAAACGGGAAGCAATCAGCCCCAGCATTTT.

The chain joins TRBV10-3 to TRBJ2-7, with 11 nucleotides matching TRBD2. The CDR3 is 19 residues long. The V gene's germline CDR1 is ENHRY and CDR2 SYGVKD. V gave up 0 bases and J gave up 0 bases; unmatched junction bases: 10. The CDR3 DNA sequence: TGTGCCATCAGTGAGTCGCCCAGGACTAGCGGGCCGAGCTCCTACGAGCAGTACTTC. Its translation: CAISESPRTSGPSSYEQYF.

The chain uses TRBV6-1 and TRBJ1-1; the D is unclear. The CDR3 sequence is 12 residues long. Trimming cost V 5 bases and J 4 bases, with 8 bases left between them. From germline, CDR1 is MNHNS and CDR2 SASEGT. CDR3 nucleotide sequence: TGTGCCAGCAGTCCCGACTTCACTGAAGCTTTCTTT. It is translated as CASSPDFTEAFF.